The 31 T cell receptor beta chains below were found in one sample sequenced in a study of blood T cell repertoires in COVID-19. TCRdb's table, derived via immunoSEQ multiplex PCR, lists solely in-frame clones and lacks some. The data contain about 160,000 clones, approximately 93% of them singletons. The sample consisted of peripheral blood. The receptors were sampled from a woman aged 55-70 years with COVID-19, enrolled during active disease.

The chain uses TRBV5-6 and TRBJ1-3; D uncertain. The V and J ends lost 0 bases and 4 bases respectively, with 11 bases between them. The V gene's germline CDR1 is SGHDT and CDR2 YYEEEE. The CDR3 consists of 15 residues. CDR3 protein: CASSLDTSEGNTIYF. As DNA, the CDR3 is TGTGCCAGCAGCTTGGATACATCAGAAGGAAACACCATATATTTT.

This clone was picked up one time. This chain connects TRBV19 to TRBJ2-5; D is unclear. Germline loops: CDR1 LNHDA, CDR2 SQIVND (reference sequence). This CDR3 has 14 residues. The V gene lost 3 bases and the J gene lost 5 bases, with 13 bases spanning the gap. In DNA, the CDR3 is TGTGCCAGTAGTATTGGGCTAAATCGGGAGACCCAGTACTTC. It encodes CASSIGLNRETQYF.

Remarks on this clone: A junction boundary mismatches the germline segment, possibly from a read error. V usage is TRBV7-7 and J usage is TRBJ2-5, with TRBD1 matching over 9 bases. This CDR3 is built from 15 residues. The germline gives CDR1 SSHAT, CDR2 FNYEAQ (reference sequence). The CDR3 DNA reads TGTGCTAGCAGCTCCGGGACAGGGATCCAAGAGACCCAGTACTTC. Amino acid sequence: CASSSGTGIQETQYF.

This clone has a single count. The CDR3 spells CASAPPRSSYNEQFF. In nucleotides, the CDR3 is TGCGCCAGCGCCCCCCCGAGAAGCTCCTACAATGAGCAGTTCTTC. The chain carries TRBV5-1 and TRBJ2-1; D is unclear. CDR3 length equals 15 residues. The V end lost 7 bases, the J end lost 0 bases, and 14 bases lay between the germline ends. Germline-derived CDR1 and CDR2 are SGHRS and YFSETQ. The full variable domain, rest sourced from reference TRBV5-1 and TRBJ2-1, is KAGVTQTPRYLIKTRGQQVTLSCSPISGHRSVSWYQQTPGQGLQFLFEYFSETQRNKGNFPGRFSGRQFSNSRSEMNVSTLELGDSALYLCASAPPRSSYNEQFFGPGTRLTVL.

The gene calls are TRBV30 and TRBJ1-2; the D gene is possibly TRBD1 (5 bases). V was clipped by 3 bases and J by 7 bases, with 12 bases between them. CDR3 length: 12 residues. Germline CDR1 reads GTSNPN; CDR2 reads SVGIG (reference sequence). CDR3 DNA sequence: TGTGCCTGGAGAGGGGACTATGGTGGCTACACCTTC. This codes for CAWRGDYGGYTF.

The chain uses TRBV4-2 and TRBJ2-2; TRBD2 matches 16 bases. The CDR3 runs to 18 residues. Losses at the gene ends were 3 bases for V and 7 bases for J; bases not matched to a gene: 8. Germline assignment: CDR1 LGHNA and CDR2 YNFKEQ. The CDR3 nucleotides read TGTGCCAGCAGCCACCCGGGACTAGCGGGGGGGCTTTACGGGGAGCTGTTTTTT. Translation: CASSHPGLAGGLYGELFF.

The chain employs TRBV19 and TRBJ1-5; D might be TRBD1 (5 bases). Per germline, CDR1 LNHDA and CDR2 SQIVND (reference sequence). V lost 4 bases to trimming and J lost 4 bases, with 17 bases between them. The CDR3 sequence is 16 residues long. The CDR3 here is CASSTPEGRWNQPQHF. DNA of the CDR3: TGTGCCAGTAGTACTCCGGAGGGACGGTGGAATCAGCCCCAGCATTTT.

The chain carries TRBV6-5 and TRBJ1-2, with 9 bases that match TRBD1. Per germline, CDR1 MNHEY and CDR2 SVGAGI. This CDR3 has 15 residues. The ends lost 7 bases at V and 2 bases at J; junction bases unmatched: 8. The CDR3 is CASKLTGTGNYGYTF. The CDR3 DNA reads TGTGCCAGCAAATTGACCGGGACAGGGAACTATGGCTACACCTTC.

CDR3 in DNA: TGTGCCACCAGTAACCGGGACAACTCCTACGAGCAGTACTTC. Translated: CATSNRDNSYEQYF. V and J are TRBV15 and TRBJ2-7, with D maybe TRBD1 (6 bases). Trimming removed 6 bases at V and 0 bases at J, with 12 bases between. CDR1 and CDR2 (germline): LNHNV, YYDKDF (reference sequence). The length of the CDR3 is 14 residues.

The chain carries TRBV9 and TRBJ2-3; 9 bases fit TRBD1. Trimming at V came to 0 bases and at J to 5 bases, leaving 4 bases not matched to a gene. There are 15 residues in the CDR3. Germline V gives CDR1 SGDLS, CDR2 YYNGEE. The CDR3 coding sequence is TGTGCCAGCAGCGTAGGGGACAGGGTCGGAGATACGCAGTATTTT. Protein: CASSVGDRVGDTQYF.

The chain employs TRBV19 and TRBJ1-1; D is ambiguous. The V gene lost 2 bases and the J gene lost 5 bases, with 9 bases spanning the gap. The CDR3 spans 13 residues. The germline gives CDR1 LNHDA, CDR2 SQIVND (reference sequence). This CDR3 reads CASSIRPGTEAFF. The CDR3 nucleotides read TGTGCCAGTAGTATACGCCCGGGGACTGAAGCTTTCTTT.

The chain carries TRBV18 and TRBJ1-1, with TRBD1 matching 12 bases. The V and J ends lost 5 bases and 1 base, in that order; junction bases with no gene match: 5. Germline-derived CDR1 and CDR2 are KGHSH and LQKENI. CDR3 length: 16 residues. In DNA form, the CDR3 reads TGTGCCAGCTCATATACGGGACAGGGGGCGAACACTGAAGCTTTCTTT. This translates into CASSYTGQGANTEAFF.

V gene TRBV6-5 combines with J gene TRBJ1-1, with D tentatively TRBD1 (5 bases). Germline CDR1 and CDR2: MNHEY and SVGAGI. This CDR3 is 11 amino acids long. Trimming took 6 bases from V and 7 from J, leaving 9 bases between them. CDR3 protein: CASSQTVEAFF. As DNA, the CDR3 is TGTGCCAGCAGCCAGACAGTTGAAGCTTTCTTT.

The rearrangement joins TRBV18 to TRBJ1-2; unclear D gene. The V gene's germline CDR1 is KGHSH and CDR2 LQKENI. V was trimmed by 2 bases and J by 10 bases, leaving 17 bases between them. This CDR3 contains 14 residues. CDR3 in DNA: TGTGCCAGCTCACCATCGAGAGGAGGGTCTGACTACACCTTC. Its protein is CASSPSRGGSDYTF.

The J gene is TRBJ1-1, the V gene TRBV7-3; 7 bases line up with TRBD1. V trimming: 1 base; J trimming: 1 base; junction bases outside the gene matches: 3. The germline CDR1 and CDR2 sequences are SGHTA and FQGTGA. This CDR3 has 15 residues. The CDR3 protein is CASSLNEGANTEAFF. Here the CDR3 DNA reads TGTGCCAGCAGCTTAAACGAGGGGGCGAACACTGAAGCTTTCTTT.

The CDR3, as DNA: TGTGCCAGCAGTTACACACCGGGACAGACCAACTATGGCTACACCTTC. It yields the protein CASSYTPGQTNYGYTF. The chain carries TRBV6-2 or TRBV6-3 and TRBJ1-2; 7 nucleotides agree with TRBD1. The V segment lost 2 bases and the J segment 2 bases; nucleotides outside the gene matches: 8. The germline V gene encodes CDR1 MNHEY and CDR2 SVGEGT. This CDR3 is built from 16 residues.

In its sample, this clone was seen once. V gene TRBV29-1 combines with J gene TRBJ2-5, with 7 nucleotides matching TRBD2. The germline V gene encodes CDR1 SQVTM and CDR2 ANQGSEA. V lost 4 bases and J lost 3; bases outside the gene matches: 5. The CDR3 consists of 13 residues. CDR3 nucleotide sequence: TGCAGCGTTGGGGTGCGGGGGAAAGAGACCCAGTACTTC. It encodes CSVGVRGKETQYF.

The table lists this clone with a count of one. The CDR3 coding sequence is TGTGCCAGCAGCTTAGCGGGGGGGCGAACCGGGGAGCTGTTTTTT. As protein: CASSLAGGRTGELFF. The rearrangement uses TRBV6-2 or TRBV6-3 and TRBJ2-2, with 11 bases matching TRBD2. The V gene end was trimmed by 6 bases and the J gene end by 5 bases; junction bases not matched to a gene: 5. Germline loops: CDR1 MNHEY, CDR2 SVGEGT. This CDR3 comprises 15 residues.

The chain joins TRBV7-6 to TRBJ1-2, with a possible D match to TRBD1 (6 bases). Germline CDR1 SGHVS, CDR2 FNYEAQ. V lost 2 bases, J lost 5 bases, and 15 bases lay in between. The CDR3 extends over 15 amino acids. For the CDR3, the DNA is TGTGCCAGCAGCTTATTGGCGGCAGGGGCGTATGGCTACACCTTC. Its translation is CASSLLAAGAYGYTF.

V gene TRBV5-4 combines with J gene TRBJ1-1; TRBD1 is a possible D gene (6 bases). CDR1 SGHNT and CDR2 YYREEE come from the germline V gene (reference sequence). The CDR3 loop spans 19 amino acids. V lost 0 bases to trimming and J lost 0 bases, with 21 bases between them. CDR3 nucleotide sequence: TGTGCCAGCAGCTTGGGGGCAGGGGTTTTGGCCCTCATGAACACTGAAGCTTTCTTT. This codes for CASSLGAGVLALMNTEAFF.

This chain connects TRBV5-1 to TRBJ1-1; a weak D match, TRBD1 (6 bases). Germline lookup yields CDR1 SGHRS and CDR2 YFSETQ. V was cut by 4 bases and J by 1 base, with 11 bases left in between. The CDR3 runs 14 residues. CDR3 protein: CASSNRTANTEAFF. The DNA of the CDR3 is TGCGCCAGCAGCAACAGGACAGCGAACACTGAAGCTTTCTTT. The complete variable domain, with remaining parts taken from reference TRBV5-1 and TRBJ1-1, reads KAGVTQTPRYLIKTRGQQVTLSCSPISGHRSVSWYQQTPGQGLQFLFEYFSETQRNKGNFPGRFSGRQFSNSRSEMNVSTLELGDSALYLCASSNRTANTEAFFGQGTRLTVV.

The chain employs TRBV9 and TRBJ2-1, with D perhaps matching TRBD2 (7 bases). Trimming cost V 0 bases and J 9 bases, with 16 bases left between them. CDR3 length: 15 residues. Germline V gives CDR1 SGDLS, CDR2 YYNGEE. CDR3 in amino acids: CASSVGGGDGGEQFF. CDR3 bases: TGTGCCAGCAGCGTAGGCGGGGGCGACGGGGGTGAGCAGTTCTTC.

The J gene is TRBJ1-1, the V gene TRBV5-6, with 7 bases that match TRBD1. CDR1 is SGHDT, CDR2 YYEEEE, per germline. Trimming at V came to 1 base and at J to 4 bases, leaving 7 bases not matched to a gene. The CDR3 consists of 15 residues. This chain's CDR3 is CASSLTAGGGTEAFF. The CDR3 DNA reads as TGTGCCAGCAGCTTGACTGCAGGGGGAGGCACTGAAGCTTTCTTT.

The chain couples TRBV20-1 to TRBJ1-6, with D possibly TRBD1 on 6 matching bases. V was shortened by 3 bases and J by 7 bases, with 16 bases between the two germline ends. CDR1 is DFQATT and CDR2 is SNEGSKA in the germline V gene (reference sequence). The CDR3 loop spans 15 amino acids. CDR3 sequence: CSASSGGAGNSPLHF. The CDR3 nucleotides read TGCAGTGCTAGTTCTGGGGGGGCAGGAAATTCACCCCTCCACTTT.

V usage is TRBV4-3 and J usage is TRBJ2-7, with a possible D match to TRBD2 (6 bases). The CDR3 loop spans 13 amino acids. V was pared by 1 base and J by 4 bases, with 8 bases between. Germline CDR1 and CDR2: LGHNA and YSLEER. The CDR3 coding sequence is TGCGCCAGCAGCCAAGGGGGGGATTACGAGCAGTACTTC. This encodes CASSQGGDYEQYF.

V and J are TRBV6-5 and TRBJ1-1, with 10 bases that match TRBD1. From germline, CDR1 is MNHEY and CDR2 SVGAGI. The CDR3 sequence is 15 residues long. The ends lost 7 bases at V and 6 bases at J; junction bases unmatched: 11. CDR3 sequence: CASTRTGQGSPEAFF. CDR3 DNA sequence: TGTGCCAGCACTAGAACGGGACAGGGGTCCCCTGAAGCTTTCTTT.

The chain is built from TRBV3-1 (or the pseudogene TRBV3-2) and TRBJ1-1, with D possibly matching TRBD1 (6 bases). The V end was cut by 6 bases, the J end by 1 base, with 21 bases between. CDR1 and CDR2 (germline): LGHDT, YNNKEL (reference sequence). The CDR3 loop spans 17 amino acids. CDR3 bases: TGTGCCAGCAGACAAAACCCCCCGGGACACAGGAACACTGAAGCTTTCTTT. This gives the protein CASRQNPPGHRNTEAFF.

The rearrangement joins TRBV6-1 to TRBJ1-1, with 8 bases aligning to TRBD1. The J segment lost 10 bases and the V segment lost 1 base, leaving 8 bases of the junction unmatched. The CDR3 is 14 residues long. CDR1 is MNHNS, CDR2 SASEGT, per germline. This CDR3 reads CASSEGGQARTAFF. The DNA of the CDR3 is TGTGCCAGCAGTGAAGGGGGACAGGCCCGGACAGCTTTCTTT.

This clone was recorded only once. The V and J genes are TRBV10-3 and TRBJ1-5; 7 nucleotides match TRBD1. The ends lost 5 bases at V and 6 bases at J; junction bases unmatched: 7. The V gene's germline CDR1 is ENHRY and CDR2 SYGVKD. CDR3 length equals 14 residues. CDR3 residues: CAISIDRVGQPQHF. The CDR3 bases are TGTGCCATCAGTATTGACAGGGTGGGTCAGCCCCAGCATTTT.

The chain combines TRBV19 with TRBJ1-1; the D is unclear. V lost 3 bases to trimming and J lost 7 bases, with 12 bases between them. The CDR3 totals 13 residues. Germline CDR1 and CDR2: LNHDA and SQIVND (reference sequence). For the CDR3, the DNA is TGTGCCAGTAGTATCTTTGGGCAAAATGAAGCTTTCTTT. It codes for CASSIFGQNEAFF.

A single count supports this clone. The V and J genes are TRBV5-4 and TRBJ2-7; D is uncertain. With 4 bases removed from V and 2 bases from J, the gap between germline ends came to 13 bases. Looked up from germline, CDR1 is SGHNT and CDR2 is YYREEE (reference sequence). The CDR3 sequence is 14 residues long. In DNA form, the CDR3 reads TGTGCCAGCAGCGGCGGCGACCGGCCCTACGAGCAGTACTTC. It yields the protein CASSGGDRPYEQYF. The variable domain in full, with the rest retrieved from reference TRBV5-4 and TRBJ2-7, is ETGVTQSPTHLIKTRGQQVTLRCSSQSGHNTVSWYQQALGQGPQFIFQYYREEENGRGNFPPRFSGLQFPNYSSELNVNALELDDSALYLCASSGGDRPYEQYFGPGTRLTVT.